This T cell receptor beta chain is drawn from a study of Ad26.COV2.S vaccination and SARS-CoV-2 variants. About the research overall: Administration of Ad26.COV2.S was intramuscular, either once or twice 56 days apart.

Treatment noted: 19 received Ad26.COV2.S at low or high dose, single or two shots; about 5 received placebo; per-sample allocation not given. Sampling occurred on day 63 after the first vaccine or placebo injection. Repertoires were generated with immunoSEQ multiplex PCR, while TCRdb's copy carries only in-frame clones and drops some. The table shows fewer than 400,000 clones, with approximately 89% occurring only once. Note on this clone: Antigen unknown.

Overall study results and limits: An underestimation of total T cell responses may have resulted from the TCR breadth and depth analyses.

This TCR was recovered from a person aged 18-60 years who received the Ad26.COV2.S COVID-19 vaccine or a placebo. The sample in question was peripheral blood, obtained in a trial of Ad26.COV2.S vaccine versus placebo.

CDR3 in amino acids: CASSPQWAGANVLTF. The CDR3 DNA is TGTGCCAGCAGCCCCCAGTGGGCTGGGGCCAACGTCCTGACTTTC. The V and J genes are TRBV7-2 and TRBJ2-6, with unresolved D. CDR1 is SGHTA, CDR2 FQGNSA, per germline. This CDR3 contains 15 residues. Trimming removed 5 bases from V and 2 bases from J, with 10 bases in between.